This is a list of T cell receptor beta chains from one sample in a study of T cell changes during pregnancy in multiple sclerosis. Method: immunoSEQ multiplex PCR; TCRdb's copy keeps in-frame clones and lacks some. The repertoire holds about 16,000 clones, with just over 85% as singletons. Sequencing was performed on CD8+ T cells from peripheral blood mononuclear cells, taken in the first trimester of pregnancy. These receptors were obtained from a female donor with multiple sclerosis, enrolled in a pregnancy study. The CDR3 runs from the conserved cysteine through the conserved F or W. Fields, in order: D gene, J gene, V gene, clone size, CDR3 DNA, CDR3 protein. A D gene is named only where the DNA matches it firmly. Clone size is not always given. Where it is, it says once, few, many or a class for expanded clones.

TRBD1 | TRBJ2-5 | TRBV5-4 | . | TGTGCCAGCAGCTTGGAAGGGACAGGGGCCCTTCGGGAGACCCAGTACTTC | CASSLEGTGALRETQYF
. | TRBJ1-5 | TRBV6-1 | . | TGTGCCAGCAGTGGAGGGTTTAGCAATCAGCCCCAGCATTTT | CASSGGFSNQPQHF
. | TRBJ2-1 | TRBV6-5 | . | TGTGCCAGCAGCTCCGGGACTGGGCAGTTCTTC | CASSSGTGQFF
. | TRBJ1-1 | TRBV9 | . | TGTGCCAGCAGCGCAGGGAGGACGAACACTGAAGCTTTCTTT | CASSAGRTNTEAFF
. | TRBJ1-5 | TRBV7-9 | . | TGTGCCAGCAGCTCTCAACAGGGAGGGAGCGGCAATCAGCCCCAGCATTTT | CASSSQQGGSGNQPQHF
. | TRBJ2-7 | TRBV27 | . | TGTGCCAGCAGTAAGCCCCGGACAACAGGGCAGACCTACGAGCAGTACTTC | CASSKPRTTGQTYEQYF
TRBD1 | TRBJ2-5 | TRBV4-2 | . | TGTGCCAGCAGCCTTCCCGGGACAGAAGAGACCCAGTACTTC | CASSLPGTEETQYF
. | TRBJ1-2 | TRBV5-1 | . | TGCGCCAGCAGCACGAAGACAGGATGGTCTAACTATGGCTACACCTTC | CASSTKTGWSNYGYTF
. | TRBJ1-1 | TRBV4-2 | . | TGTGCCAGCAGCCAAGTAGGGGGACGCACTGAAGCTTTCTTT | CASSQVGGRTEAFF
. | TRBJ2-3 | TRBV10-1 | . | TGCGCCAGCAGTGGGACTATCACAGATACGCAGTATTTT | CASSGTITDTQYF
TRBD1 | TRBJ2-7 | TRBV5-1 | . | TGCGCCAGCAGAACAAGACAGGGGGCGGATTACGAGCAGTACTTC | CASRTRQGADYEQYF
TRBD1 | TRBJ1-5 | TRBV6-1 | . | TGTGCCACGGACAGGCAGCCCCAGCATTTT | CATDRQPQHF
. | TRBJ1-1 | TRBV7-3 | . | TGTGCCAGCAGGGGGGACTTGAACACTGAAGCTTTCTTT | CASRGDLNTEAFF
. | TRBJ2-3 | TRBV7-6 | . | TGTGCCAGCAGCTTAGGTAGTACGCAGTATTTT | CASSLGSTQYF
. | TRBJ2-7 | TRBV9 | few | TGTGCCAGCAGCGTAGTAGGGAGTTCCTACGAGCAGTACTTC | CASSVVGSSYEQYF
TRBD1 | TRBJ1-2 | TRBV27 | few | TGTGCCAGCAGTTTATCGCTTGGGACAGGGAATGGCTACACCTTC | CASSLSLGTGNGYTF
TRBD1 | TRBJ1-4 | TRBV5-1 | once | TGCGCCAGCAGCCTTGGACAGGGATGGACTAATGAAAAACTGTTTTTT | CASSLGQGWTNEKLFF
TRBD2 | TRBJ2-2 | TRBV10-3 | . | TGTGCCATCAGCGAAACTAGGACTAGCGGGAAAGACATCACCGGGGAGCTGTTTTTT | CAISETRTSGKDITGELFF
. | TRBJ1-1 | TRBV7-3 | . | TGTGCCAGCAGCTTAGGCGGTGATAGCACTGAAGCTTTCTTT | CASSLGGDSTEAFF
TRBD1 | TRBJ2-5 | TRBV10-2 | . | TGCGCCAGCAGTCAATCCCGGGACAGGGTGTCGGAGACCCAGTACTTC | CASSQSRDRVSETQYF
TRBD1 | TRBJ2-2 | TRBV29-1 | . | TGCAGCGTTGATCGGACAGGGGACACCGGGGAGCTGTTTTTT | CSVDRTGDTGELFF
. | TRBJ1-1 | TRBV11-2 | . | TGTGCCAGCAGCTTGGGAGGGGAGAAAGCTTTCTTT | CASSLGGEKAFF
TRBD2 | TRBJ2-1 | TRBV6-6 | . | TGTGCCAGCAGTTACGGTGGGGGGGCCTACAATGAGCAGTTCTTC | CASSYGGGAYNEQFF
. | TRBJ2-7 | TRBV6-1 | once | TGTGCCAGCAGTGGACGGGCCTACGAGCAGTACTTC | CASSGRAYEQYF
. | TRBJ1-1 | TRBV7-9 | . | TGTGCCAGCAGCCCAGCTTCGGACAGATGGAACACTGAAGCTTTCTTT | CASSPASDRWNTEAFF
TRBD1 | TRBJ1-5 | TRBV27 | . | TGTGCCAGCAGTCCTCTACCGGGACAGGGGAACAATCAGCCCCAGCATTTT | CASSPLPGQGNNQPQHF
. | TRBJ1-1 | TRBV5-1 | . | TGCGCCAGCAGTATTACAGGGAGCATGAACACTGAAGCTTTCTTT | CASSITGSMNTEAFF
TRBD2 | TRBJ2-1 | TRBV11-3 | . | TGTGCCAGCAGCTCGAGAGCGGGGGGGACCTACAATGAGCAGTTCTTC | CASSSRAGGTYNEQFF
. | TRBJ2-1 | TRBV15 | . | TGTGCCACCAGCAGAGATTCCCCAGGGGCAGGGGATGAGCAGTTCTTC | CATSRDSPGAGDEQFF
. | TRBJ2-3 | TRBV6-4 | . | TGTGCCAGCAGTCCGACAGTACAAGATAGCACAGATACGCAGTATTTT | CASSPTVQDSTDTQYF
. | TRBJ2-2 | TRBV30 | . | TGTGCCTGGAGTGTACCCGGGAGAAGGCACGGGGAGCTGTTTTTT | CAWSVPGRRHGELFF
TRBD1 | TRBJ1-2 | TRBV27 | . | TGTGCCAGCAGTCACGGGGACAGGGTCTATGGCTACACCTTC | CASSHGDRVYGYTF
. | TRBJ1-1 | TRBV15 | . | TGTGCCACCAGCAGTGACAGAGCAATGAACACTGAAGCTTTCTTT | CATSSDRAMNTEAFF
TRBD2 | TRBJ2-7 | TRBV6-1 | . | TGTGCCAGCAGCCTTGCGGGAGTAGGCTACGAGCAGTACTTC | CASSLAGVGYEQYF
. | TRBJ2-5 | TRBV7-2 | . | TGTGCCAGCAGCTCAAAATTTCAGCCCACACAGGAGCCCCCAGAGACCCAGTACTTC | CASSSKFQPTQEPPETQYF
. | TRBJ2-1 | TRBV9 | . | TGTGCCAGCAGCCCAGGGACTTCCTACAATGAGCAGTTCTTC | CASSPGTSYNEQFF
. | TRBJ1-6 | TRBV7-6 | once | TGTGCCAGCAGCTTACAGGGAAATAATTCACCCCTCCACTTT | CASSLQGNNSPLHF
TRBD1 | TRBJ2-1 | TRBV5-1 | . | TGCGCCAGCAGCTTAGTGACAGGGAGAAGTGAGCAGTTCTTC | CASSLVTGRSEQFF
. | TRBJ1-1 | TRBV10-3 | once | TGTGCCATCAACGACGGGGGGTTTTCTGAAGCTTTCTTT | CAINDGGFSEAFF
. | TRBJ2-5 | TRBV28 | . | TGTGCCAGCAGCACCGACAGTTCCCAAGAGACCCAGTACTTC | CASSTDSSQETQYF
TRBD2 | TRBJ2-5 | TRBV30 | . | TGTGCCTGGAGTGTACGGCGGGGGGGGGAGACCCAGTACTTC | CAWSVRRGGETQYF
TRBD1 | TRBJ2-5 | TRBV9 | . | TGTGCCAGCAGCGACACAGGGGGCAGAGAGACCCAGTACTTC | CASSDTGGRETQYF
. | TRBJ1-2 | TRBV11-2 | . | TGTGCCAGCAGCTCAAGGGGGGGCAGGGGCTACACCTTC | CASSSRGGRGYTF
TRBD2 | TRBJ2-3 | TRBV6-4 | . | TGTGCCAGCAGTGACTCTGGCGGGGGGGCAGATACGCAGTATTTT | CASSDSGGGADTQYF
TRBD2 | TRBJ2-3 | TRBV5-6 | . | TGTGCCAGCAGCCACCTAGCGGGGGGCAGCACAGATACGCAGTATTTT | CASSHLAGGSTDTQYF
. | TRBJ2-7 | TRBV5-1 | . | TGCGCCAGCAGCCCGAGGGGAGGCCGCAACTACGAGCAGTACTTC | CASSPRGGRNYEQYF
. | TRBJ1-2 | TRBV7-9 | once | TGTGCCAGCAGCCCCCCCCTCATGTCGCAGAACTATGGCTACACCTTC | CASSPPLMSQNYGYTF
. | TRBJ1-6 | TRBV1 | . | TGCACCAGCAGCCAAGCTGACCTCCCAAGGCGGAATTCACCCCTCCACTTT | CTSSQADLPRRNSPLHF
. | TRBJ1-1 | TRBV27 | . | TGTGCCAGCAGTCGCCCCGGACAGCACACTGAAGCTTTCTTT | CASSRPGQHTEAFF
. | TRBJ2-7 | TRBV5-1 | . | TGCGCCAGCAGCTTGAAGGCAGGGGCCTACGAGCAGTACTTC | CASSLKAGAYEQYF
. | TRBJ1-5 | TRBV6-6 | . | TGTGCCAGCAGTCCCCCCCACGGGGAGAGCAATCAGCCCCAGCATTTT | CASSPPHGESNQPQHF
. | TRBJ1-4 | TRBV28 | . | TGTGCCAGCAGCCCAGGGTACACTAATGAAAAACTGTTTTTT | CASSPGYTNEKLFF
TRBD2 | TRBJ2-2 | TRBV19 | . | TGTGCCAGTAGTGTCGGGGGCGGGAGGGTGTACACCGGGGAGCTGTTTTTT | CASSVGGGRVYTGELFF
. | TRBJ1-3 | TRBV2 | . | TGTGCCACCGACCTAGGCCTTGGAAACACCATATATTTT | CATDLGLGNTIYF
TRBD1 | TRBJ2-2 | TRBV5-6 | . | TGTGCCAGCAGCTTCGGGTCAGGGGGCACCGGGGAGCTGTTTTTT | CASSFGSGGTGELFF